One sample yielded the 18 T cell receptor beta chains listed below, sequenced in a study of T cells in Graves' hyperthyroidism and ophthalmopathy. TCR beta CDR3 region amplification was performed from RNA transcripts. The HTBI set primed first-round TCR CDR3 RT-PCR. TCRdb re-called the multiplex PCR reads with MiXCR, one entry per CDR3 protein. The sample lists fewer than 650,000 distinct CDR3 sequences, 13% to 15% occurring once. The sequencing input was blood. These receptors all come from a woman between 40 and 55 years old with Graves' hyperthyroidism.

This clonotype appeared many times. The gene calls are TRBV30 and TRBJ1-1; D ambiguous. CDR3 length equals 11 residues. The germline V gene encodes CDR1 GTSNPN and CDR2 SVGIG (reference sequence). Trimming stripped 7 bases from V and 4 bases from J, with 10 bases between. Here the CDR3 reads CAYYIGTEAFF. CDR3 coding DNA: TGTGCCTACTATATTGGCACTGAAGCTTTCTTT.

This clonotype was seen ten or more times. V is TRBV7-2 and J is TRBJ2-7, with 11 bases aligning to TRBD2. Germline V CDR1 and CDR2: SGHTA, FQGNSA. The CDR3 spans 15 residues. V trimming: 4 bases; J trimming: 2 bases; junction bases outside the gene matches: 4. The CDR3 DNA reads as TGTGCCAGCAGCTCAAGACTAGCGGGGACCTACGAGCAGTACTTC. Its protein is CASSSRLAGTYEQYF.

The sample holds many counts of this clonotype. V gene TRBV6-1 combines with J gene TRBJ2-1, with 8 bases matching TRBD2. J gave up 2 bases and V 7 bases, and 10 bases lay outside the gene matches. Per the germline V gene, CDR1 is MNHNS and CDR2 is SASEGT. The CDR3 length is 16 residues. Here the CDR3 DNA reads TGTGCCAGCACCTCAAAGGGCGGGGGGACCTACAATGAGCAGTTCTTC. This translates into CASTSKGGGTYNEQFF.

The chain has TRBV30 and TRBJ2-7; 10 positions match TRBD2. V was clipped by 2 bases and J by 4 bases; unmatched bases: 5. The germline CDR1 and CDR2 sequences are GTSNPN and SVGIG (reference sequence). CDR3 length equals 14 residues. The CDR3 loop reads CAWSQLAGRYEQYF. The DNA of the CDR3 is TGTGCCTGGAGTCAACTAGCGGGAAGGTACGAGCAGTACTTC.

CDR3 in DNA: TGTGCCAGCAGCCAATCTAGGGAGACTGAAGCTTTCTTT. Translated: CASSQSRETEAFF. The chain couples TRBV16 to TRBJ1-1, with no clear D. Trimming removed 0 bases at V and 5 bases at J, with 7 bases between. This CDR3 is built from 13 residues. CDR1 is KGHSY, CDR2 FQNENV, per germline.

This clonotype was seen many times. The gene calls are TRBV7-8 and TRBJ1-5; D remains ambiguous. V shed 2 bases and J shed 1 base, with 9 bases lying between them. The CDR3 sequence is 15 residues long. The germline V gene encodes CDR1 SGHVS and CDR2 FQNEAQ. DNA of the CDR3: TGTGCCAGCAGCTTATTATCGCAGAGCAATCAGCCCCAGCATTTT. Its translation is CASSLLSQSNQPQHF.

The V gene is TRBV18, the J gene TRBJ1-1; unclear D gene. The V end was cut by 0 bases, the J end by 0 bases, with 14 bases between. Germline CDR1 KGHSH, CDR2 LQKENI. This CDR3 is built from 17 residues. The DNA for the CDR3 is TGTGCCAGCTCACCACCAGGGAGCGTTAATTTGAACACTGAAGCTTTCTTT. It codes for CASSPPGSVNLNTEAFF. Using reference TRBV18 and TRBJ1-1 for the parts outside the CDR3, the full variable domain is NAGVMQNPRHLVRRRGQEARLRCSPMKGHSHVYWYRQLPEEGLKFMVYLQKENIIDESGMPKERFSAEFPKEGPSILRIQQVVRGDSAAYFCASSPPGSVNLNTEAFFGQGTRLTVV.

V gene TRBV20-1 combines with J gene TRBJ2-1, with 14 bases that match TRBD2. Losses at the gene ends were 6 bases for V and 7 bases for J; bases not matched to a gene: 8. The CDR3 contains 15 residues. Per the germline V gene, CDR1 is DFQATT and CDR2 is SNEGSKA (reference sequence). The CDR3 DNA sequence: TGCAGTGCCGGACTAGCGGGAGGTAACTGGAATGAGCAGTTCTTC. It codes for CSAGLAGGNWNEQFF.

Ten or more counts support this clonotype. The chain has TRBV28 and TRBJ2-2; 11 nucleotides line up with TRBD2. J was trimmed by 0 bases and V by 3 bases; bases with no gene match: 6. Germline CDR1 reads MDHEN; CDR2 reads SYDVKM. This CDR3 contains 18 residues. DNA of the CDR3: TGTGCCAGCAGTTTTAGACTACTAGCGGGGGCGAACACCGGGGAGCTGTTTTTT. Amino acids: CASSFRLLAGANTGELFF.

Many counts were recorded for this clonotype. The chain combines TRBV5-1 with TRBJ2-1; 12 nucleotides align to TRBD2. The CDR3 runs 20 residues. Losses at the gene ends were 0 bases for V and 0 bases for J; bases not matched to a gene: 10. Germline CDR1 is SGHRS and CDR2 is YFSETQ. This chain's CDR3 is CASSLAPSGRALSSYNEQFF. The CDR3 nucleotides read TGCGCCAGCAGCTTGGCCCCTAGCGGGAGGGCCCTGAGCTCCTACAATGAGCAGTTCTTC.

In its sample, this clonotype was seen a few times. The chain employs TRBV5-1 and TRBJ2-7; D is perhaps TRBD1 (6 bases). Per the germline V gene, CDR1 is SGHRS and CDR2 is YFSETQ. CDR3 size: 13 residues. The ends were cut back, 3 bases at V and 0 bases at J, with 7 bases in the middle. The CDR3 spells CASSWGHSYEQYF. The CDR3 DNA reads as TGCGCCAGCAGCTGGGGGCACTCCTACGAGCAGTACTTC.

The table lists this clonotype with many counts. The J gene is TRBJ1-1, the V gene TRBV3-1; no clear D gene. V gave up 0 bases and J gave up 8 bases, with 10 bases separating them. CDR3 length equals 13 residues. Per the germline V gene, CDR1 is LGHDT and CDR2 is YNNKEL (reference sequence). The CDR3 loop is CASSQDPGSEAFF. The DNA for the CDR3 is TGTGCCAGCAGCCAAGATCCGGGCTCGGAAGCTTTCTTT.

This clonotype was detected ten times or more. The CDR3 DNA is TGTGCCAGCAGTCCCGGAGGGGGGTTGAACACTGAAGCTTTCTTT. Amino acids: CASSPGGGLNTEAFF. The chain links TRBV6-1 to TRBJ1-1; a weak D match, TRBD1 (6 bases). The CDR3 length is 15 residues. Germline V gene lookup returns CDR1 MNHNS and CDR2 SASEGT. Trimming took off 5 bases at V and 0 bases at J, with 13 bases between the two ends.

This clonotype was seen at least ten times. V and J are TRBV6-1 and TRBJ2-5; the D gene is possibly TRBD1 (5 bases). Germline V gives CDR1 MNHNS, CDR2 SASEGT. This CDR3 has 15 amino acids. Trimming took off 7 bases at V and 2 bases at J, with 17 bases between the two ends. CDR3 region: CASKRQHAPQETQYF. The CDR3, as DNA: TGTGCCAGCAAGAGACAGCACGCTCCTCAAGAGACCCAGTACTTC.

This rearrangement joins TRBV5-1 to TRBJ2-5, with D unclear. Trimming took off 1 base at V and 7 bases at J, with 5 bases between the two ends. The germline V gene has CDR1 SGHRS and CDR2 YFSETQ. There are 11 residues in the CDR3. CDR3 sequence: CASSLYGTQYF. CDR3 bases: TGCGCCAGCAGCTTGTACGGGACCCAGTACTTC.

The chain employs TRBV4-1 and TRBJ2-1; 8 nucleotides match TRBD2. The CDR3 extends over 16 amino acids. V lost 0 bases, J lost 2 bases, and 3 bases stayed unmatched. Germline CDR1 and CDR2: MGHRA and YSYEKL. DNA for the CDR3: TGCGCCAGCAGCCAAGAATATAGCGGGGCCTACAATGAGCAGTTCTTC. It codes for CASSQEYSGAYNEQFF.

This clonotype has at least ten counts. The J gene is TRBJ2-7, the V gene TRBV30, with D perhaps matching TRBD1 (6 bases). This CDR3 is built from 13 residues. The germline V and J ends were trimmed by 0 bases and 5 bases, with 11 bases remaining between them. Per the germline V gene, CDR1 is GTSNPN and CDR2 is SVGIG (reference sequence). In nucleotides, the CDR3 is TGTGCCTGGAGTGTTGGGACATTCAACGAGCAGTACTTC. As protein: CAWSVGTFNEQYF.

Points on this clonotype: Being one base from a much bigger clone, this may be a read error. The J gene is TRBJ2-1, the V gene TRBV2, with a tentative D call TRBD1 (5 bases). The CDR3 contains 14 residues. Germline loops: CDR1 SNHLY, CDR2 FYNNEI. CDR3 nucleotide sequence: TGTGCCAGCAGTGGTAGGGGCTCCTACGATGAGCAGTTCTTC. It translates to CASSGRGSYDEQFF.